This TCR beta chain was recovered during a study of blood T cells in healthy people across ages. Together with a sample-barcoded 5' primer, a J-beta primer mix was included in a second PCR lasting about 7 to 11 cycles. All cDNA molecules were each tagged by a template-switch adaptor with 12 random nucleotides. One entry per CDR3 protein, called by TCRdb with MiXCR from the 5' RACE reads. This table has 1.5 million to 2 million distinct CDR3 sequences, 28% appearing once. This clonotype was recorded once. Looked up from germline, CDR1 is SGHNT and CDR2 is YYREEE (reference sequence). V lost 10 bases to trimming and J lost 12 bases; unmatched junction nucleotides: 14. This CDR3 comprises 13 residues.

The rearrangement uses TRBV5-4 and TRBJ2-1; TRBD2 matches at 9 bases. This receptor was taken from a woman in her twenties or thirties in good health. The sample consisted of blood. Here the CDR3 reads CASRASGMGGQFF. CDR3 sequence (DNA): TGTGCCTCCAGGGCTAGCGGGATGGGAGGGCAGTTCTTC.